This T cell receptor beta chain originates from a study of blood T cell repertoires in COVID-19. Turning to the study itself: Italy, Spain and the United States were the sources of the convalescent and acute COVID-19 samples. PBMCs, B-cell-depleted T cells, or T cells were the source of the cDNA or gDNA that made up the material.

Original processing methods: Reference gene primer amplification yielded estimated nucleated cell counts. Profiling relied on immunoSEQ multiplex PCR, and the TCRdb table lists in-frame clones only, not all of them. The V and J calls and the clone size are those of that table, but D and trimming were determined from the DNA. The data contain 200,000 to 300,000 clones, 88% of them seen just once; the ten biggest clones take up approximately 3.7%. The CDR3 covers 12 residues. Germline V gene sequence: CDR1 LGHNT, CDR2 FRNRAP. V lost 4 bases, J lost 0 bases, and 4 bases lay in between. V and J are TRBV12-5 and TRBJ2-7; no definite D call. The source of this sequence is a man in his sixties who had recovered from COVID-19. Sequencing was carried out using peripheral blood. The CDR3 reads CASGSVSYEQYF. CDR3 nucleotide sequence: TGTGCTAGTGGTTCAGTCTCCTACGAGCAGTACTTC. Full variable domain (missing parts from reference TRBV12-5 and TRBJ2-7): DARVTQTPRHKVTEMGQEVTMRCQPILGHNTVFWYRQTMMQGLELLAYFRNRAPLDDSGMPKDRFSAEMPDATLATLKIQPSEPRDSAVYFCASGSVSYEQYFGPGTRLTVT.